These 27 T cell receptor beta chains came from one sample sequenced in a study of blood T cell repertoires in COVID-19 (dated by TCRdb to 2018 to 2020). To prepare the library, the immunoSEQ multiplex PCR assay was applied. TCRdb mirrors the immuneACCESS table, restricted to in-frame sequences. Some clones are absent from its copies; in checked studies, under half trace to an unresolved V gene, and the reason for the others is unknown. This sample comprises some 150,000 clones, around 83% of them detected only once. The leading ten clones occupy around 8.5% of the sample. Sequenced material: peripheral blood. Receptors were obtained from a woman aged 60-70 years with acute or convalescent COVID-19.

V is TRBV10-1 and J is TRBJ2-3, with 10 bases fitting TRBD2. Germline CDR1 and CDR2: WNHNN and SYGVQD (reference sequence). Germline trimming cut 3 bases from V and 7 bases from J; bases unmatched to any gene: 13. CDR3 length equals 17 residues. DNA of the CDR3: TGCGCCAGCAGTGAAATGAGGGCTAGCGGGGGCCCGAATACGCAGTATTTT. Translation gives CASSEMRASGGPNTQYF.

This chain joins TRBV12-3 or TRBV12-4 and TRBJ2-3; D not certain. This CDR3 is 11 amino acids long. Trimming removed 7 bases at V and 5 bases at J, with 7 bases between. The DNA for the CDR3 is TGTGCCAGCACTATCCTAGATACGCAGTATTTT. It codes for CASTILDTQYF.

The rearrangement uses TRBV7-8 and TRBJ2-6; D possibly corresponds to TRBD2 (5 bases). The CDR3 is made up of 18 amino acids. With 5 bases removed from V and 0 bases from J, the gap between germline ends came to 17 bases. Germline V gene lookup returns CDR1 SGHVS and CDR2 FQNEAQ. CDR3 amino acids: CASSATGIGLSGANVLTF. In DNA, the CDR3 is TGTGCCAGCAGCGCGACCGGGATTGGCCTCTCTGGGGCCAACGTCCTGACTTTC.

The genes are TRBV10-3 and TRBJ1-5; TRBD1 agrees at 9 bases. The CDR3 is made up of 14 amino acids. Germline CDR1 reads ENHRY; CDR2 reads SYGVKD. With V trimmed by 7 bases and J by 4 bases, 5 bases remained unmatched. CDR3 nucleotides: TGTGCCATCAAGGAGGGGACAGGGAATCAGCCCCAGCATTTT. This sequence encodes CAIKEGTGNQPQHF.

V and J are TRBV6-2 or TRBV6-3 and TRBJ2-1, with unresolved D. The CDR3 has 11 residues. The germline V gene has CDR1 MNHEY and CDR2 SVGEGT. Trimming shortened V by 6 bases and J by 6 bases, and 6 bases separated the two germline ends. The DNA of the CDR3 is TGTGCCAGCAGCCCCCTCAATGAGCAGTTCTTC. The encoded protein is CASSPLNEQFF.

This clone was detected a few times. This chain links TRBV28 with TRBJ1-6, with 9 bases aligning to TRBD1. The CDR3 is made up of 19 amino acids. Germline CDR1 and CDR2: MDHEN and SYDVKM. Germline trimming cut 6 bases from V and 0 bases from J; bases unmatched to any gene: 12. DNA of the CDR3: TGTGCCAGCAGCGGACAGGGGATAGCGAGGAGCTCCTATAATTCACCCCTCCACTTT. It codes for CASSGQGIARSSYNSPLHF. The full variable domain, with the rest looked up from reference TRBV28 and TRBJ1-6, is DVKVTQSSRYLVKRTGEKVFLECVQDMDHENMFWYRQDPGLGLRLIYFSYDVKMKEKGDIPEGYSVSREKKERFSLILESASTNQTSMYLCASSGQGIARSSYNSPLHFGNGTRLTVT.

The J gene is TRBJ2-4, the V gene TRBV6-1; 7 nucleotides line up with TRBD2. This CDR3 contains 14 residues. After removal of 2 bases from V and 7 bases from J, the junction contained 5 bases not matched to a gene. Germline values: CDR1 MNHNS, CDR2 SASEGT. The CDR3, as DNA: TGTGCCAGCAGTGAATGGGAGGGGAGGAACATTCAGTACTTC. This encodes CASSEWEGRNIQYF.

CDR3 loop: CASAPGLAGHNEQFF. The CDR3 bases are TGTGCTAGTGCCCCGGGACTAGCGGGACACAATGAGCAGTTCTTC. The chain carries TRBV12-5 and TRBJ2-1; 13 nucleotides align to TRBD2. The CDR3 runs 15 residues. The germline gives CDR1 LGHNT, CDR2 FRNRAP. With V trimmed by 7 bases and J by 5 bases, 5 bases remained unmatched.

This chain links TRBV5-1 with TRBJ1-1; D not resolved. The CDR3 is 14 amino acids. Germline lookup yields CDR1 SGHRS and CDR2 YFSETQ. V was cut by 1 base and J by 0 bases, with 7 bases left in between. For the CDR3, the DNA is TGCGCCAGCAGCTTGACAGCCCTGAACACTGAAGCTTTCTTT. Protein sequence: CASSLTALNTEAFF.

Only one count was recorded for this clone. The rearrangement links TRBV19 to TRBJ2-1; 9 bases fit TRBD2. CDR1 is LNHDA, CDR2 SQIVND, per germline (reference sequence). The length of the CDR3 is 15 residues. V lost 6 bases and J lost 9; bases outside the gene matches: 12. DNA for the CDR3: TGTGCCAGTAGGAAAGCGGGGGGCCCCAAGACTGAGCAGTTCTTC. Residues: CASRKAGGPKTEQFF.

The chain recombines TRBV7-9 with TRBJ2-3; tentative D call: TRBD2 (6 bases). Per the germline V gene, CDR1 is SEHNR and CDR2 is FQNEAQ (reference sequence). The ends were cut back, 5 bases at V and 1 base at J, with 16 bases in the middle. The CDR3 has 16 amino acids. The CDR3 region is CASSGTVRGGTDTQYF. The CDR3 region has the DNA TGTGCCAGCAGCGGGACGGTCCGCGGGGGCACAGATACGCAGTATTTT.

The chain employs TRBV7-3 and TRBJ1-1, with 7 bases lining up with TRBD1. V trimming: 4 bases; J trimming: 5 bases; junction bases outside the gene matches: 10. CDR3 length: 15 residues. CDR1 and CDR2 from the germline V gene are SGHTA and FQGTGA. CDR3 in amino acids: CASSSTGLGNTEAFF. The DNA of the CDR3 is TGTGCCAGCAGCTCGACAGGGCTGGGGAATACTGAAGCTTTCTTT.

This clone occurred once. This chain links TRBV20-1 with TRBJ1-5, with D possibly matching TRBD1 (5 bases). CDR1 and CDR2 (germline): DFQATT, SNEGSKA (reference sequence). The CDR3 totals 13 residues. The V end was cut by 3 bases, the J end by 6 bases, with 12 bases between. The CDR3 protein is CSASVGVSQPQHF. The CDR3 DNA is TGCAGTGCTAGTGTAGGGGTGAGTCAGCCCCAGCATTTT.

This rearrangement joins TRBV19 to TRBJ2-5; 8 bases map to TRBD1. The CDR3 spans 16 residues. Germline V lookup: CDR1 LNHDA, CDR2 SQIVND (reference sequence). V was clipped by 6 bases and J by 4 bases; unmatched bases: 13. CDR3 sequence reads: CASSPNGQGEGETQYF. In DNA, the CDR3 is TGTGCCAGTAGCCCGAACGGACAGGGAGAGGGAGAGACCCAGTACTTC.

CDR3: CASNVAGPGEQYF. The CDR3 DNA reads as TGTGCCAGCAACGTAGCGGGGCCCGGGGAGCAGTACTTC. The chain employs TRBV12-3 or TRBV12-4 and TRBJ2-7; 8 nucleotides align to TRBD2. This CDR3 contains 13 residues. The junction had 9 bases not matched to a gene; V was cut back by 7 bases and J by 7 bases.

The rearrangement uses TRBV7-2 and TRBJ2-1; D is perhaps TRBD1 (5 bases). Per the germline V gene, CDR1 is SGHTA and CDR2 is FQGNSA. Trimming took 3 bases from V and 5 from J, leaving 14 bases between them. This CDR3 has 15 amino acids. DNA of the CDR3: TGTGCCAGCAGCTTCGACAGAAACCGAAACAATGAGCAGTTCTTC. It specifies CASSFDRNRNNEQFF. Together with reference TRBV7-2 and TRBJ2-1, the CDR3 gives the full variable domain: GAGVSQSPSNKVTEKGKDVELRCDPISGHTALYWYRQSLGQGLEFLIYFQGNSAPDKSGLPSDRFSAERTGGSVSTLTIQRTQQEDSAVYLCASSFDRNRNNEQFFGPGTRLTVL.

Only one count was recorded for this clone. The CDR3 DNA is TGTGCCACCAGCAGAGCATTCACAGATACGCAGTATTTT. Protein sequence: CATSRAFTDTQYF. The chain combines TRBV15 with TRBJ2-3; D not resolved. The V end was cut by 1 base, the J end by 2 bases, with 4 bases between. The germline V gene encodes CDR1 LNHNV and CDR2 YYDKDF (reference sequence). There are 13 residues in the CDR3.

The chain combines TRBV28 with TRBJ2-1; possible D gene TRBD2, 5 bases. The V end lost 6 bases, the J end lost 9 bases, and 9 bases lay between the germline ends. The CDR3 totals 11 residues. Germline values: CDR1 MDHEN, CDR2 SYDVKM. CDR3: CASSTEAEQFF. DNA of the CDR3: TGTGCCAGCAGCACGGAGGCTGAGCAGTTCTTC. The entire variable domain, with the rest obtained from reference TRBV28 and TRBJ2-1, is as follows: DVKVTQSSRYLVKRTGEKVFLECVQDMDHENMFWYRQDPGLGLRLIYFSYDVKMKEKGDIPEGYSVSREKKERFSLILESASTNQTSMYLCASSTEAEQFFGPGTRLTVL.

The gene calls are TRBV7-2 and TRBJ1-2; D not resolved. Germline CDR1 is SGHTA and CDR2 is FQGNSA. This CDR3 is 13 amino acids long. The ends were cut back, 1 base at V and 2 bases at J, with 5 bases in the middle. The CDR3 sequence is CASSLVVNYGYTF. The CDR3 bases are TGTGCCAGCAGCTTAGTAGTCAACTATGGCTACACCTTC.

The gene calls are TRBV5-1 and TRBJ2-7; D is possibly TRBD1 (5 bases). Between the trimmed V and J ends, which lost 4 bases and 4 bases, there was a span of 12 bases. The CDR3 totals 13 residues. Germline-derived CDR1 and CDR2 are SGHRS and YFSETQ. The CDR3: CASSLIQDYEQYF. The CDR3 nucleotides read TGCGCCAGCAGCCTTATACAGGATTACGAGCAGTACTTC.

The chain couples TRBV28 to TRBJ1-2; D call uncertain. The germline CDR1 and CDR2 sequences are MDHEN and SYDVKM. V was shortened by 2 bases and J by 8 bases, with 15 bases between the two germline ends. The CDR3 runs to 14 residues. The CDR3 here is CASSLIAAYSGYTF. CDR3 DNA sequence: TGTGCCAGCAGTTTAATTGCAGCCTATAGCGGCTACACCTTC.

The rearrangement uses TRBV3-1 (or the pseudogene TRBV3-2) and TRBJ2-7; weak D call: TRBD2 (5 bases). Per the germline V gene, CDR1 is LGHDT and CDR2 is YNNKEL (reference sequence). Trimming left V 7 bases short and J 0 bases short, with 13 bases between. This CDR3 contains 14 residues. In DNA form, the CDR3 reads TGTGCCAGCACCCCCCCCGGGGACTCCTACGAGCAGTACTTC. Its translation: CASTPPGDSYEQYF.

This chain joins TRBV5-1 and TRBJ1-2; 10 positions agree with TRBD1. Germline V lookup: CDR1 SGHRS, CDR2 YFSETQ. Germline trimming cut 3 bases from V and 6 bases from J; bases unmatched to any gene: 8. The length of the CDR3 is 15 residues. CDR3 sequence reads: CASSSSRDRGNGYTF. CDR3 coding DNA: TGCGCCAGCAGCTCAAGCCGGGACAGGGGAAATGGCTACACCTTC. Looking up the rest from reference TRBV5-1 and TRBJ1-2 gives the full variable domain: KAGVTQTPRYLIKTRGQQVTLSCSPISGHRSVSWYQQTPGQGLQFLFEYFSETQRNKGNFPGRFSGRQFSNSRSEMNVSTLELGDSALYLCASSSSRDRGNGYTFGSGTRLTVV.

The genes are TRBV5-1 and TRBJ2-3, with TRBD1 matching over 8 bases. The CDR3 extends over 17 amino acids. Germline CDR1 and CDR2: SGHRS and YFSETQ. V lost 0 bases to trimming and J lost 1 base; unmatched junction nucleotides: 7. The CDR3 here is CASSLARTGSGTDTQYF. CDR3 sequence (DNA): TGCGCCAGCAGCTTGGCCCGGACAGGGAGCGGCACAGATACGCAGTATTTT.

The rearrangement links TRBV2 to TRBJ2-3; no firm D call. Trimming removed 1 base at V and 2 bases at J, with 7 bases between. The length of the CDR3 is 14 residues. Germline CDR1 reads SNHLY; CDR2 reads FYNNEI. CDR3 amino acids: CASSEEQYTDTQYF. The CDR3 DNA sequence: TGTGCCAGCAGTGAAGAACAGTACACAGATACGCAGTATTTT.

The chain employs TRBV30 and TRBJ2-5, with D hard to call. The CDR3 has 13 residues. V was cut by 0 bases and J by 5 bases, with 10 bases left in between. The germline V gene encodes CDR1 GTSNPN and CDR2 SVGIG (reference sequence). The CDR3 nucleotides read TGTGCCTGGAGTGTACGGGTTAGGGAGACCCAGTACTTC. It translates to CAWSVRVRETQYF.

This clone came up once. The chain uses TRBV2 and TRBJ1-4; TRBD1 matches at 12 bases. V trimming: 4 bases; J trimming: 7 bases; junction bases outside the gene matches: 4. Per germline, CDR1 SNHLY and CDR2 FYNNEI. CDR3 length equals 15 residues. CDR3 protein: CASSVGTGGSEKLFF. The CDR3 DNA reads TGTGCCAGCAGTGTGGGGACAGGGGGCAGTGAAAAACTGTTTTTT.